This record looks at one T cell receptor (beta chain) sequence and its context. The CDR3 totals 13 residues. The V end lost 4 bases, the J end lost 1 base, and 9 bases lay between the germline ends. Germline assignment: CDR1 DFQATT and CDR2 SNEGSKA (reference sequence). The record originates from a study of patients and donors after allogeneic stem cell transplantation. TCRdb re-derived calls from the RT-PCR reads in MiXCR, one entry per CDR3 protein. The table lists hundreds of thousands of distinct CDR3 sequences, around 40% of them singletons, with 9.5% to 13% in the top ten. The sequence was collected from a human donor who was either an allogeneic HSCT recipient or a stem cell or donor lymphocyte infusion donor (not recorded which). It is not recorded whose cells these are; they may come from a transplant donor. V is TRBV20-1 and J is TRBJ2-3; D possibly corresponds to TRBD1 (6 bases). What was sequenced was blood, either unsorted or a sorted T cell fraction (not recorded which). The CDR3 DNA follows: TGCAGTGCTACACCAGGGGGCACAGATACGCAGTATTTT. Its translation is CSATPGGTDTQYF.